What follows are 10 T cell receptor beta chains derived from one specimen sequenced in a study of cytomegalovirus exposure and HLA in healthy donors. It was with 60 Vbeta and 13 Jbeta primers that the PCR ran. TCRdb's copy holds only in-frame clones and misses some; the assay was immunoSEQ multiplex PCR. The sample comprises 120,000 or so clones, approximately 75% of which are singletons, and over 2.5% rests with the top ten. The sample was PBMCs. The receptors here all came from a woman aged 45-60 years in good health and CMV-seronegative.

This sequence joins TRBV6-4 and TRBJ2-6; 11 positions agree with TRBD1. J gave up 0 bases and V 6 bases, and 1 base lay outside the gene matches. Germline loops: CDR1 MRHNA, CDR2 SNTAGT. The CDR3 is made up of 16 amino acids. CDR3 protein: CASRGQGGSGANVLTF. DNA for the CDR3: TGTGCCAGCAGGGGACAGGGGGGCTCTGGGGCCAACGTCCTGACTTTC.

CDR3 coding DNA: TGTGCCAGCAGGGACTTACCGGGACAGAGCTCCTACAATGAGCAGTTCTTC. This codes for CASRDLPGQSSYNEQFF. The chain uses TRBV28 and TRBJ2-1; TRBD1 aligns across 7 bases. The CDR3 is 17 amino acids. The V gene's germline CDR1 is MDHEN and CDR2 SYDVKM. J lost 0 bases, V lost 6 bases, and 11 bases had no gene match.

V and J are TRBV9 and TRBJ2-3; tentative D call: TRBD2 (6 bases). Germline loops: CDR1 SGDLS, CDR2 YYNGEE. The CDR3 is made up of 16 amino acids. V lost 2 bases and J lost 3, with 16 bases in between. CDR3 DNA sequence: TGTGCCAGCAGCGTTGAAGCGGGTTCTGGGACAGATACGCAGTATTTT. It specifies CASSVEAGSGTDTQYF.

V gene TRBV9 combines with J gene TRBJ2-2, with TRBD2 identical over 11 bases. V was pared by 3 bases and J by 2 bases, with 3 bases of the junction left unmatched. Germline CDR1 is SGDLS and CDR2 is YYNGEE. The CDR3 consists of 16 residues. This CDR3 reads CASSELAGGNTGELFF. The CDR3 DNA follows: TGTGCCAGCAGCGAGCTAGCGGGAGGTAACACCGGGGAGCTGTTTTTT. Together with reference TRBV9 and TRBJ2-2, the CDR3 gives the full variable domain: DSGVTQTPKHLITATGQRVTLRCSPRSGDLSVYWYQQSLDQGLQFLIQYYNGEERAKGNILERFSAQQFPDLHSELNLSSLELGDSALYFCASSELAGGNTGELFFGEGSRLTVL.

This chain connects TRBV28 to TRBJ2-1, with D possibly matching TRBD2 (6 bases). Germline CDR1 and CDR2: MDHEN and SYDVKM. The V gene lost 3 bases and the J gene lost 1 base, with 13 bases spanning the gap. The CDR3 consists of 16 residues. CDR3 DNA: TGTGCCAGCAGTTTTGGCGGGGTCTGGTCCTACAATGAGCAGTTCTTC. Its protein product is CASSFGGVWSYNEQFF.

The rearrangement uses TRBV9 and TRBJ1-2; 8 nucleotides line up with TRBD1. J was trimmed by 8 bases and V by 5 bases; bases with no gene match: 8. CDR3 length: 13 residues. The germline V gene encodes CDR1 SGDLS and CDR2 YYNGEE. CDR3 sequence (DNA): TGTGCCAGCAGGTCTACAGGGGGTCGGGGCTACACCTTC. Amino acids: CASRSTGGRGYTF.

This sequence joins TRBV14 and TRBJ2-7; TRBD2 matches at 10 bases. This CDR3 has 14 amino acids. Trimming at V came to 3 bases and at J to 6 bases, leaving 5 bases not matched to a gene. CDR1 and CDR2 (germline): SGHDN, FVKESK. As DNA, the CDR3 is TGTGCCAGCAGCCAGGGACTAGCGACGGGCGAGCAGTACTTC. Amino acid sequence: CASSQGLATGEQYF. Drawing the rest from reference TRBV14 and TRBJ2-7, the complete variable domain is EAGVTQFPSHSVIEKGQTVTLRCDPISGHDNLYWYRRVMGKEIKFLLHFVKESKQDESGMPNNRFLAERTGGTYSTLKVQPAELEDSGVYFCASSQGLATGEQYFGPGTRLTVT.

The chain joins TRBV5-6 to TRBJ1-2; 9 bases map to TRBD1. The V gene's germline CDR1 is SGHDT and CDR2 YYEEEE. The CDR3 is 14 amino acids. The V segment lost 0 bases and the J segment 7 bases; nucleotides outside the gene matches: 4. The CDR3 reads CASSLARTGAGYTF. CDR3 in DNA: TGTGCCAGCAGCTTGGCAAGGACAGGGGCTGGCTACACCTTC.

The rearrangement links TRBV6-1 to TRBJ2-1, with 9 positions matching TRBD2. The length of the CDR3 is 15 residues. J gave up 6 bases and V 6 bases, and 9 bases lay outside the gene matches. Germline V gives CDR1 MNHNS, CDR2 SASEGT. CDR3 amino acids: CASRTASGITNEQFF. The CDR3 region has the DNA TGTGCCAGCAGAACGGCTAGCGGGATTACCAATGAGCAGTTCTTC.

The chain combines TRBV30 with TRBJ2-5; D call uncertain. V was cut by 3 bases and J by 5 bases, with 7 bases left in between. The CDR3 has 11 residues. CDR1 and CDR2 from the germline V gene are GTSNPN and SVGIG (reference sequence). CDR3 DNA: TGTGCCTGGAGCTTGGAGGAGACCCAGTACTTC. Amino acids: CAWSLEETQYF.